Listed below are T cell receptor beta chains from one sample, sequenced in a study of shared clonotypes between healthy human individuals. Here immunoSEQ multiplex PCR was the method, and the copy in TCRdb shows in-frame clones only, minus some. The sample has a few million clones; over 85% are singletons. Sample: naive CD8+ T cells from PBMCs. Source of these receptors: a man aged 18 to 29 in good health. Some clones in this sample may be carry-over from other donors' samples. The CDR3 runs from the conserved cysteine through the conserved F or W. A D gene is named only where the DNA matches it firmly. Size tells how often a clone was seen (once, few, many) or the class of an expanded clone, and some rows leave it out.

j_gene,d_gene,v_gene,abundance,CDR3aa,CDR3nt
TRBJ2-3,TRBD2,TRBV11-2,NA,CASSQPPGTSGQSTDTQYF,TGTGCCAGCAGCCAACCCCCCGGGACTAGCGGTCAATCCACAGATACGCAGTATTTT
TRBJ2-7,NA,TRBV27,NA,CASSLMGAGATPYEQYF,TGTGCCAGCAGTTTAATGGGGGCGGGGGCGACCCCCTACGAGCAGTACTTC
TRBJ1-4,NA,TRBV7-9,NA,CASSVSSTHNEKLFF,TGTGCCAGCAGCGTATCGTCCACGCACAATGAAAAACTGTTTTTT
TRBJ2-2,TRBD1,TRBV28,NA,CASSTGTGIFVAGELFF,TGTGCCAGCAGTACTGGGACAGGGATTTTTGTGGCCGGGGAGCTGTTTTTT
TRBJ2-7,NA,TRBV29-1,NA,CSVEDSRPAAQYF,TGCAGCGTTGAAGACTCGAGGCCTGCGGCGCAGTACTTC
TRBJ2-7,NA,TRBV16,NA,CASSPWDSSSYEQYF,TGTGCCAGCAGCCCTTGGGACTCGAGCTCCTACGAGCAGTACTTC
TRBJ2-1,TRBD2,TRBV6-1,NA,CASSGLAGDGEQFF,TGTGCCAGCAGTGGGCTAGCGGGAGATGGTGAGCAGTTCTTC
TRBJ2-7,NA,TRBV4-3,NA,CASSQDSGSGYEQYF,TGCGCCAGCAGCCAAGACTCAGGTAGCGGCTACGAGCAGTACTTC
TRBJ2-1,TRBD2,TRBV4-1,NA,CASSQEKLAGFEQFF,TGCGCCAGCAGCCAAGAGAAACTAGCGGGATTTGAGCAGTTCTTC
TRBJ2-3,TRBD2,TRBV11-2,NA,CASNGRGGRTDTQYF,TGTGCCAGCAACGGGCGGGGGGGCCGGACAGATACGCAGTATTTT
TRBJ2-7,TRBD2,TRBV28,NA,CASNPGGGVQYF,TGTGCCAGCAATCCGGGCGGGGGGGTGCAGTACTTC
TRBJ2-2,NA,TRBV4-1,once,CASSQKDSGELFF,TGCGCCAGCAGCCAAAAGGACAGCGGGGAGCTGTTTTTT
TRBJ2-1,NA,TRBV11-2,NA,CASSLALPHEQFF,TGTGCCAGCAGCTTAGCCTTACCCCATGAGCAGTTCTTC
TRBJ2-1,NA,TRBV28,NA,CASSLPREPYNEQFF,TGTGCCAGCAGTTTACCCCGGGAACCCTACAATGAGCAGTTCTTC
TRBJ1-1,NA,TRBV27,NA,CASSLAGSTEAFF,TGTGCCAGCAGTTTAGCGGGGTCCACTGAAGCTTTCTTT
TRBJ1-1,TRBD1,TRBV19,NA,CASSIYDRGQGAFF,TGTGCCAGTAGTATATACGACAGGGGACAAGGAGCTTTCTTT
TRBJ2-1,NA,TRBV11-2,NA,CASRAQGRGSHNEQFF,TGTGCCAGCAGGGCGCAGGGGAGGGGTTCCCACAATGAGCAGTTCTTC
TRBJ2-1,NA,TRBV27,NA,CASSSGQVPYNEQFF,TGTGCCAGCAGTTCGGGACAAGTTCCCTACAATGAGCAGTTCTTC
TRBJ2-1,NA,TRBV6-6,NA,CASSYGAGTPVGEQFF,TGTGCCAGCAGTTACGGCGCCGGGACTCCCGTCGGTGAGCAGTTCTTC
TRBJ2-2,TRBD1,TRBV11-2,NA,CASSLPRQGATNTGELFF,TGTGCCAGCAGCTTACCGCGACAGGGGGCAACGAACACCGGGGAGCTGTTTTTT
TRBJ2-1,NA,TRBV19,NA,CASSTAEARSYNEQFF,TGTGCCAGTAGTACCGCCGAGGCGCGGTCGTACAATGAGCAGTTCTTC
TRBJ2-2,TRBD2,TRBV15,NA,CATSRVGRANIGELFF,TGTGCCACCAGCAGAGTCGGGAGGGCCAATATTGGGGAGCTGTTTTTT
TRBJ2-1,TRBD2,TRBV28,once,CASSDDLSGRAGNEQFF,TGTGCCAGCAGTGACGACCTTAGCGGGAGGGCCGGAAATGAGCAGTTCTTC
TRBJ2-7,NA,TRBV6-5,NA,CASSTGYEQYF,TGTGCCAGCAGCACAGGGTACGAGCAGTACTTC
TRBJ1-1,NA,TRBV14,NA,CASSPPGVKCQF,TGTGCCAGCAGTCCTCCGGGAGTTAAATGCCAGTTT
TRBJ2-4,NA,TRBV10-1,NA,CAILTSGLAKNIQYF,TGCGCCATCCTAACGTCGGGGCTAGCCAAAAACATTCAGTACTTC
TRBJ1-1,TRBD1,TRBV27,NA,CASSQGQYTEAFF,TGTGCCAGCAGCCAGGGACAGTACACTGAAGCTTTCTTT
TRBJ2-2,TRBD2,TRBV27,NA,CASSFGRGLTGELFF,TGTGCCAGCAGTTTTGGGAGGGGTCTCACCGGGGAGCTGTTTTTT
TRBJ2-3,TRBD2,TRBV28,NA,CASSPLSGGATDTQYF,TGTGCCAGCAGCCCGCTCTCGGGGGGGGCCACAGATACGCAGTATTTT
TRBJ1-3,TRBD1,TRBV29-1,NA,CSVDLDREPGNTIYF,TGCAGCGTCGACTTGGACAGGGAACCTGGAAACACCATATATTTT
TRBJ1-1,NA,TRBV27,NA,CASSLRTGSTEAFF,TGTGCCAGCAGTCTCAGAACAGGGAGTACTGAAGCTTTCTTT
TRBJ2-2,NA,TRBV4-3,NA,CASSQDEGLMRSTGELFF,TGCGCCAGCAGCCAAGATGAGGGACTCATGCGATCCACCGGGGAGCTGTTTTTT